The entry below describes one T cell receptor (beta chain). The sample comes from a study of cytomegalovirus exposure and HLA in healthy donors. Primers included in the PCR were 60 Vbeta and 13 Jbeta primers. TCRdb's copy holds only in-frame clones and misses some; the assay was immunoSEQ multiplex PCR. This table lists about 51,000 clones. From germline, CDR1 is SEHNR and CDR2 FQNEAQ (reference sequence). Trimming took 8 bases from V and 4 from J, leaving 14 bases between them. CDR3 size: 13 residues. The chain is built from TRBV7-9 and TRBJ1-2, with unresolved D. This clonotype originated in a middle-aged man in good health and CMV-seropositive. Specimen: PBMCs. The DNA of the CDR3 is TGTGCCAGCCTTAGAGGGCAGAGCTATGGCTACACCTTC. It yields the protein CASLRGQSYGYTF.